The entry below describes one T cell receptor beta chain. As yet, its antigen is unknown. The source of the sample is a study of PD-L1 blockade in urothelial cancer. The time point denotes: peripheral blood 6 weeks after treatment start. Clones were read by immunoSEQ multiplex PCR, and TCRdb kept only the in-frame ones, dropping some. The repertoire holds 72,000 or so clones, with about nine tenths as singletons. Overall study findings and caveats: When measured at 3 weeks, tumor-associated blood clones expanded more in durable-benefit patients.

From germline, CDR1 is SEHNR and CDR2 FQNEAQ (reference sequence). The CDR3 loop spans 16 amino acids. The V and J ends lost 5 bases and 4 bases respectively, with 20 bases between them. The sample in question was PBMCs, obtained around atezolizumab (anti-PD-L1) treatment. V gene TRBV7-9 combines with J gene TRBJ2-5; D is possibly TRBD1 (6 bases). This receptor was taken from a man between 60 and 75 years old with urothelial cancer. CDR3 sequence reads: CASSPNGAGAGETQYF. The CDR3 nucleotides are TGTGCCAGCAGCCCAAATGGGGCAGGGGCCGGAGAGACCCAGTACTTC.